This T cell receptor (beta chain) comes out of a study of blood T cells in healthy people across ages. For the study at large: Per two T cells, about one barcoded beta molecule was captured through template switching.

Trimming left V 6 bases short and J 1 base short, with 19 bases between. CDR1 and CDR2 from the germline V gene are SEHNR and FQNEAQ (reference sequence). The CDR3 contains 18 residues. Sample-barcoded 5' priming and a J-beta primer mix drove a second PCR of roughly 7 to 11 cycles. TCRdb called the 5' RACE reads again in MiXCR, with one record for every CDR3 protein. The top ten hold approximately 19% of the sample, which has some 1 million distinct CDR3 sequences, around 43% seen once. The origin of this receptor is a woman aged 55-69 years in good health. The sequencing input was blood. The chain is built from TRBV7-9 and TRBJ2-6, with D possibly being TRBD2 (5 bases). CDR3 residues: CASSPKPVGDSGANVLTF. Here the CDR3 DNA reads TGTGCCAGCAGTCCAAAACCCGTCGGGGATTCTGGGGCCAACGTCCTGACTTTC.